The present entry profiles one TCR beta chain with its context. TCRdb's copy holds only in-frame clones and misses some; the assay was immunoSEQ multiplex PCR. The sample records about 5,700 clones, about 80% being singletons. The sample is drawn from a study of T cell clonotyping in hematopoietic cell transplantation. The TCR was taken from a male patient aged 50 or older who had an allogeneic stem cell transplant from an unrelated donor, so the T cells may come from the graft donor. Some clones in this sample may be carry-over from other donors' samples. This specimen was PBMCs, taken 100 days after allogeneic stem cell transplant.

As DNA, the CDR3 is TGTGCCTGGAGTGTATCGCATGGCTACACCTTC. This gives the protein CAWSVSHGYTF. This sequence joins TRBV30 and TRBJ1-2; the D is unclear. Germline CDR1 is GTSNPN and CDR2 is SVGIG (reference sequence). This CDR3 has 11 residues. V was pared by 0 bases and J by 6 bases, with 5 bases between.